The entry below gives a single T cell receptor (beta chain) sequence along with its context. This record comes from a study of blood T cell repertoires in COVID-19. Overall study: Some COVID-19 samples were acute and others convalescent; all came from the United States, Italy and Spain. PBMCs, B-cell-depleted T cells, or T cells were the source of the cDNA or gDNA that made up the material.

Per the authors' pipeline: Reference gene primer amplification gave estimated nucleated cell counts. The repertoire was sequenced with immunoSEQ multiplex PCR; TCRdb's copy has only in-frame clones and lacks some. For V, J and clone size, that table is used; D and trimming come from the DNA. The sample shows around 59,000 clones, around 80% of them seen only once. The TCR comes from a man aged 55 to 70 with acute or convalescent COVID-19. Source material: peripheral blood.

The DNA of the CDR3 is TGTGCCAGCAGCGTAGAGAGCGGGAATCCTTGGGGGCAAGAGACCCAGTACTTC. Its protein is CASSVESGNPWGQETQYF. The chain joins TRBV9 to TRBJ2-5; 7 bases are a match to TRBD2. Germline V lookup: CDR1 SGDLS, CDR2 YYNGEE. The V and J ends lost 0 bases and 2 bases, in that order; junction bases with no gene match: 13. The CDR3 spans 18 residues. Full variable domain (rest looked up from reference TRBV9 and TRBJ2-5): DSGVTQTPKHLITATGQRVTLRCSPRSGDLSVYWYQQSLDQGLQFLIQYYNGEERAKGNILERFSAQQFPDLHSELNLSSLELGDSALYFCASSVESGNPWGQETQYFGPGTRLLVL.